Sequencing of this T cell receptor beta chain was carried out in a study of T cell changes during pregnancy in multiple sclerosis. Libraries were prepared by immunoSEQ multiplex PCR; TCRdb keeps only in-frame clonotypes and omits some of them. The sample has fewer than 60,000 clones; less than 95% are singletons. The V and J ends lost 0 bases and 10 bases respectively, with 16 bases between them. The CDR3 extends over 15 amino acids. CDR1 SGHNT and CDR2 YENEEA come from the germline V gene. The V call is TRBV11-3, the J call TRBJ2-1; D is possibly TRBD2 (7 bases). The TCR comes from a female donor with multiple sclerosis, enrolled in a pregnancy study. Here the sequenced sample was CD4+ T cells from peripheral blood mononuclear cells, taken in the third trimester of pregnancy. CDR3 in amino acids: CASSLEGRGPGEQFF. The CDR3 nucleotides read TGTGCCAGCAGCTTAGAGGGGCGGGGGCCAGGGGAGCAGTTCTTC.